These 24 T cell receptor beta chains share one sample of origin, sequenced in a study of control samples from healthy donors and cancer patients. The method was immunoSEQ multiplex PCR; TCRdb's version includes in-frame clones alone and lacks a portion of them. The sample consists of about 50,000 clones, 93% of them appearing once. The sample was PBMCs. All receptors come from a woman aged 50 to 60 with head and neck cancer.

This chain connects TRBV4-3 to TRBJ1-1; D is ambiguous. CDR1 LGHNA and CDR2 YSLEER come from the germline V gene. This CDR3 region has 15 residues. V dropped 0 bases and J dropped 2 bases, with 10 bases sitting between them. The CDR3 bases are TGCGCCAGCAGCCAAGATTCAGGTGGTAACACTGAAGCTTTCTTT. Translating it yields CASSQDSGGNTEAFF.

The chain employs TRBV9 and TRBJ2-7; D might be TRBD2 (7 bases). The germline V and J ends were trimmed by 2 bases and 2 bases, with 11 bases remaining between them. This CDR3 contains 14 residues. CDR1 and CDR2 from the germline V gene are SGDLS and YYNGEE. CDR3 in amino acids: CASSVGGPTYEQYF. Here the CDR3 DNA reads TGTGCCAGCAGCGTGGGGGGGCCGACCTACGAGCAGTACTTC.

The chain uses TRBV4-3 and TRBJ1-4; possible D gene TRBD1, 6 bases. From germline, CDR1 is LGHNA and CDR2 YSLEER. Trimming shortened V by 0 bases and J by 6 bases, and 14 bases separated the two germline ends. The CDR3 consists of 16 residues. CDR3 sequence reads: CASSQEISGGYEKLFF. CDR3 nucleotides: TGCGCCAGCAGCCAAGAAATATCGGGGGGCTATGAAAAACTGTTTTTT.

V gene TRBV6-2 or TRBV6-3 combines with J gene TRBJ2-5, with 8 nucleotides matching TRBD2. Losses at the gene ends were 1 base for V and 0 bases for J; bases not matched to a gene: 4. Per the germline V gene, CDR1 is MNHEY and CDR2 is SVGEGT. The CDR3 length is 16 residues. CDR3 loop: CASSYWREAHQETQYF. Here the CDR3 DNA reads TGTGCCAGCAGTTACTGGCGGGAGGCACACCAAGAGACCCAGTACTTC.

This sequence joins TRBV10-2 and TRBJ2-2, with 8 bases that match TRBD1. The CDR3 has 15 amino acids. Germline CDR1 and CDR2: WSHSY and SAAADI. V lost 7 bases, J lost 0 bases, and 4 bases stayed unmatched. The CDR3 loop is CASISDRANTGELFF. In nucleotides, the CDR3 is TGCGCCAGCATCTCGGACAGGGCGAACACCGGGGAGCTGTTTTTT.

CDR3 in amino acids: CASIPGRDLTEAFF. DNA of the CDR3: TGTGCCAGCATTCCGGGCAGGGATTTAACTGAAGCTTTCTTT. V gene TRBV7-9 combines with J gene TRBJ1-1; D might be TRBD1 (5 bases). With 7 bases removed from V and 5 bases from J, the gap between germline ends came to 17 bases. The CDR3 has 14 residues. CDR1 is SEHNR, CDR2 FQNEAQ, per germline (reference sequence).

The genes are TRBV4-1 and TRBJ2-1, with TRBD2 matching over 8 bases. The V gene end was trimmed by 4 bases and the J gene end by 2 bases; junction bases not matched to a gene: 7. This CDR3 comprises 16 residues. CDR1 and CDR2 (germline): MGHRA, YSYEKL. The CDR3 DNA follows: TGCGCCAGCAGCCGGGAGGAACTAGCGGCCTACAATGAGCAGTTCTTC. It yields the protein CASSREELAAYNEQFF.

The chain recombines TRBV6-4 with TRBJ2-3, with 7 bases identical to TRBD1. V lost 6 bases and J lost 2; bases outside the gene matches: 5. CDR1 is MRHNA, CDR2 SNTAGT, per germline. The CDR3 runs to 14 residues. The CDR3 DNA is TGTGCCAGCAGATCGACAGGGACCACAGATACGCAGTATTTT. Translating it yields CASRSTGTTDTQYF.

The chain is built from TRBV7-8 and TRBJ2-5, with D possibly TRBD2 on 7 matching bases. Germline values: CDR1 SGHVS, CDR2 FQNEAQ. The length of the CDR3 is 17 residues. V was clipped by 6 bases and J by 4 bases, with 24 bases between them. CDR3 region: CASSRGGIGGAGETQYF. Here the CDR3 DNA reads TGTGCCAGCAGTAGAGGAGGGATAGGGGGGGCCGGAGAGACCCAGTACTTC. Using reference TRBV7-8 and TRBJ2-5 for the parts outside the CDR3, the full variable domain is GAGVSQSPRYKVAKRGQDVALRCDPISGHVSLFWYQQALGQGPEFLTYFQNEAQLDKSGLPSDRFFAERPEGSVSTLKIQRTQQEDSAVYLCASSRGGIGGAGETQYFGPGTRLLVL.

This chain uses TRBV21-1 with TRBJ1-6; the listed D gene, TRBD1, was not tested against the DNA. TRBV21-1 is an annotated pseudogene. The CDR3 spans 17 residues. CDR3 residues: CASSIPLGTGLNSPLHF. The CDR3 DNA reads as TGTGCCAGCAGCATCCCCTTAGGGACAGGGCTTAATTCACCCCTCCACTTT.

V usage is TRBV30 and J usage is TRBJ2-7; TRBD1 might be the D (5 bases). Per the germline V gene, CDR1 is GTSNPN and CDR2 is SVGIG (reference sequence). CDR3 length: 14 residues. Between the trimmed V and J ends, which lost 6 bases and 0 bases, there was a span of 15 bases. The CDR3 coding sequence is TGTGCCTGCCACCCCAGGGTGAGCTCCTACGAGCAGTACTTC. Protein: CACHPRVSSYEQYF.

The rearrangement joins TRBV9 to TRBJ2-2, with a weak D call TRBD2 (6 bases). The CDR3 consists of 14 residues. Trimming removed 2 bases at V and 6 bases at J, with 11 bases between. The germline V gene has CDR1 SGDLS and CDR2 YYNGEE. CDR3 nucleotides: TGTGCCAGCAGCGTCCGACTAGACCCCGGGGAGCTGTTTTTT. It encodes CASSVRLDPGELFF.

The chain joins TRBV5-4 to TRBJ1-1, with D possibly matching TRBD1 (5 bases). The CDR3 has 13 amino acids. The germline V gene has CDR1 SGHNT and CDR2 YYREEE (reference sequence). V dropped 0 bases and J dropped 4 bases, with 7 bases sitting between them. CDR3 sequence reads: CASSLGRVTEAFF. The CDR3, as DNA: TGTGCCAGCAGCTTGGGCAGGGTCACTGAAGCTTTCTTT.

The chain employs TRBV9 and TRBJ2-5, with 15 bases identical to TRBD2. This CDR3 spans 15 amino acids. The J segment lost 4 bases and the V segment lost 3 bases, leaving 1 base of the junction unmatched. Germline CDR1 and CDR2: SGDLS and YYNGEE. CDR3: CASSGTSGGAETQYF. Here the CDR3 DNA reads TGTGCCAGCAGCGGGACTAGCGGGGGGGCAGAGACCCAGTACTTC.

The V gene is TRBV4-2, the J gene TRBJ1-3, with 9 bases aligning to TRBD1. The CDR3 contains 16 residues. Trimming removed 5 bases from V and 4 bases from J; junction bases left unmatched: 9. Per the germline V gene, CDR1 is LGHNA and CDR2 is YNFKEQ. This CDR3 reads CASSDPPGQGGNTIYF. CDR3 bases: TGTGCCAGCAGCGATCCTCCGGGACAGGGAGGAAACACCATATATTTT.

CDR3 DNA sequence: TGTGCCACCAGTGAGTCTCCGAACTCCTACGAGCAGTACTTC. Translated, it gives CATSESPNSYEQYF. V is TRBV24-1 and J is TRBJ2-7, with D unclear. The V end was cut by 4 bases, the J end by 0 bases, with 9 bases between. Germline CDR1 reads KGHDR; CDR2 reads SFDVKD. CDR3 length: 14 residues.

The chain joins TRBV24-1 to TRBJ2-3, with 8 bases that match TRBD1. The CDR3 is 15 residues long. Germline-derived CDR1 and CDR2 are KGHDR and SFDVKD. The V segment lost 2 bases and the J segment 4 bases; nucleotides outside the gene matches: 4. The CDR3 coding sequence is TGTGCCACCAGTGATTCCGGACAGGGCCCAGATACGCAGTATTTT. Its translation: CATSDSGQGPDTQYF.

V is TRBV7-9 and J is TRBJ2-6; D possibly corresponds to TRBD1 (5 bases). Between the trimmed V and J ends, which lost 5 bases and 0 bases, there was a span of 8 bases. Germline values: CDR1 SEHNR, CDR2 FQNEAQ (reference sequence). CDR3 length: 15 residues. CDR3 loop: CASSRQFSGANVLTF. The CDR3 DNA follows: TGTGCCAGCAGCCGACAGTTCTCTGGGGCCAACGTCCTGACTTTC.

The chain uses TRBV19 and TRBJ1-1; no firm D call. The germline gives CDR1 LNHDA, CDR2 SQIVND (reference sequence). The CDR3 covers 11 residues. The V gene lost 3 bases and the J gene lost 9 bases, with 8 bases spanning the gap. CDR3 sequence (DNA): TGTGCCAGTAGTATGCGGTGGCAAGCTTTCTTT. This encodes CASSMRWQAFF. Drawing the rest from reference TRBV19 and TRBJ1-1, the complete variable domain is DGGITQSPKYLFRKEGQNVTLSCEQNLNHDAMYWYRQDPGQGLRLIYYSQIVNDFQKGDIAEGYSVSREKKESFPLTVTSAQKNPTAFYLCASSMRWQAFFGQGTRLTVV.

The chain has TRBV9 and TRBJ1-2; no clear D gene. The V gene's germline CDR1 is SGDLS and CDR2 YYNGEE. The CDR3 covers 13 residues. The V and J ends lost 3 bases and 3 bases respectively, with 9 bases between them. The CDR3 coding sequence is TGTGCCAGCAGCGCGGGAGAAGACTATGGCTACACCTTC. This encodes CASSAGEDYGYTF.

The J gene is TRBJ1-2, the V gene TRBV6-1, with TRBD1 as a possible D gene (5 bases). Germline V gene sequence: CDR1 MNHNS, CDR2 SASEGT. The CDR3 is 14 residues long. Deletions cut 3 bases from V and 4 bases from J, with 12 bases between. CDR3 sequence: CASSEGITGYGYTF. The CDR3 DNA follows: TGTGCCAGCAGTGAGGGAATAACAGGCTATGGCTACACCTTC.

CDR3: CASSLTGRTDTQYF. In DNA form, the CDR3 reads TGTGCCAGCAGCTTAACTGGCAGGACAGATACGCAGTATTTT. This chain uses TRBV7-2 with TRBJ2-3; D not certain. The CDR3 loop spans 14 amino acids. V dropped 2 bases and J dropped 3 bases, with 9 bases sitting between them. The germline gives CDR1 SGHTA, CDR2 FQGNSA.

The J gene is TRBJ1-2, the V gene TRBV5-4; 12 bases are a match to TRBD1. The CDR3 contains 18 residues. V was clipped by 4 bases and J by 4 bases; unmatched bases: 14. Germline V CDR1 and CDR2: SGHNT, YYREEE (reference sequence). CDR3 in DNA: TGTGCCAGCAGCCCTACCGGGACAGGGGGCGGGATCATCTATGGCTACACCTTC. It encodes CASSPTGTGGGIIYGYTF.

V and J are TRBV4-2 and TRBJ1-5, with TRBD1 as a possible D gene (5 bases). Germline CDR1 and CDR2: LGHNA and YNFKEQ. V lost 0 bases and J lost 3, with 12 bases in between. CDR3 length equals 16 residues. The CDR3 sequence: CASSQDRGIDNQPQHF. CDR3 DNA sequence: TGTGCCAGCAGCCAAGATCGGGGGATCGACAATCAGCCCCAGCATTTT.